The 25 T cell receptor beta chains reported below all come from one sample, sequenced in a study of blood T cell repertoires in COVID-19. TCRdb keeps only in-frame clones here, not all; method: immunoSEQ multiplex PCR. The sample yields some 300,000 clones, roughly 90% seen once. The sample taken for sequencing was PBMCs or T cells enriched from blood (not recorded which). The receptors were gathered from a woman aged 30 to 39 who had recovered from COVID-19.

The rearrangement links TRBV11-1 to TRBJ1-1, with 10 positions matching TRBD1. Germline V gene lookup returns CDR1 SGHAT and CDR2 FQDESV (reference sequence). This CDR3 contains 13 residues. V was clipped by 3 bases and J by 5 bases; unmatched bases: 0. CDR3 region: CASSLGQGTEAFF. The CDR3 nucleotides read TGTGCCAGCAGCTTGGGACAGGGGACTGAAGCTTTCTTT.

The rearrangement joins TRBV2 to TRBJ1-2; 8 nucleotides line up with TRBD1. The CDR3 runs 11 residues. Germline V gene lookup returns CDR1 SNHLY and CDR2 FYNNEI. The ends lost 6 bases at V and 11 bases at J; junction bases unmatched: 5. For the CDR3, the DNA is TGTGCCAGCAGCGTAACAGGGGGATACACCTTC. Amino acid sequence: CASSVTGGYTF.

The count of this clone is one. The J gene is TRBJ2-2, the V gene TRBV5-1; 7 nucleotides align to TRBD2. With V trimmed by 3 bases and J by 2 bases, 10 bases remained unmatched. CDR3 length: 17 residues. The germline gives CDR1 SGHRS, CDR2 YFSETQ. CDR3 residues: CASSSLYLAVNTGELFF. CDR3 bases: TGCGCCAGCAGCTCCCTCTACCTAGCGGTAAACACCGGGGAGCTGTTTTTT.

V and J are TRBV11-2 and TRBJ1-1; a weak D match, TRBD1 (6 bases). V was cut by 7 bases and J by 7 bases, with 13 bases left in between. The germline gives CDR1 SGHAT, CDR2 FQNNGV. The CDR3 runs to 12 residues. CDR3 DNA sequence: TGTGCCAGCACCCTGGGGGCTAATGAAGCTTTCTTT. It specifies CASTLGANEAFF.

The V and J genes are TRBV2 and TRBJ1-3, with TRBD1 matching over 8 bases. V was clipped by 7 bases and J by 0 bases; unmatched bases: 8. Germline CDR1 is SNHLY and CDR2 is FYNNEI. This CDR3 contains 16 residues. The CDR3 DNA follows: TGTGCCAGCACTCGGGACAGGCTTGTCTCTGGAAACACCATATATTTT. It is translated as CASTRDRLVSGNTIYF.

The chain uses TRBV7-9 and TRBJ1-3; 8 nucleotides match TRBD1. The CDR3 totals 18 residues. Germline-derived CDR1 and CDR2 are SEHNR and FQNEAQ (reference sequence). Trimming removed 5 bases from V and 0 bases from J; junction bases left unmatched: 12. The CDR3 loop reads CASSPEKTGDSSGNTIYF. The DNA of the CDR3 is TGTGCCAGCAGCCCGGAAAAGACAGGGGATAGCTCTGGAAACACCATATATTTT.

The rearrangement uses TRBV2 and TRBJ2-2; 7 bases are shared with TRBD2. V was pared by 8 bases and J by 0 bases, with 9 bases of the junction left unmatched. This CDR3 comprises 16 residues. Looked up from germline, CDR1 is SNHLY and CDR2 is FYNNEI. Here the CDR3 DNA reads TGTGCCAGCGTTCGGGGGAGGGCCACGAACACCGGGGAGCTGTTTTTT. Amino acid sequence: CASVRGRATNTGELFF.

The J gene is TRBJ2-7, the V gene TRBV7-9; 7 bases match TRBD1. The V segment lost 1 base and the J segment 5 bases; nucleotides outside the gene matches: 5. This CDR3 comprises 14 residues. Germline V gene data show CDR1 as SEHNR and CDR2 as FQNEAQ (reference sequence). CDR3 bases: TGTGCCAGCAGCTTAGTAGGGACAGTCCACGAGCAGTACTTC. This sequence encodes CASSLVGTVHEQYF.

V gene TRBV5-5 combines with J gene TRBJ2-1; 10 bases line up with TRBD2. Germline V CDR1 and CDR2: SGHKS, YYEKEE (reference sequence). This CDR3 is built from 16 residues. After removal of 1 base from V and 8 bases from J, the junction contained 9 bases not matched to a gene. The CDR3 sequence is CASSLILAGVGDEQFF. CDR3 nucleotides: TGTGCCAGCAGCTTGATCCTAGCGGGAGTAGGCGATGAGCAGTTCTTC.

The chain has TRBV7-9 and TRBJ1-1; D gene uncertain. The CDR3 contains 16 residues. V was trimmed by 5 bases and J by 6 bases, leaving 22 bases between them. Per the germline V gene, CDR1 is SEHNR and CDR2 is FQNEAQ (reference sequence). The DNA for the CDR3 is TGTGCCAGCAGCCCTATCCAGTTGAGAGTGAGGTCTGAAGCTTTCTTT. Translation gives CASSPIQLRVRSEAFF.

The chain combines TRBV6-6 with TRBJ2-3; TRBD2 agrees at 10 bases. CDR1 MNHNY and CDR2 SVGAGI come from the germline V gene (reference sequence). CDR3 length: 15 residues. V trimming: 4 bases; J trimming: 0 bases; junction bases outside the gene matches: 1. The CDR3 sequence is CASSLTSGSTDTQYF. The CDR3 DNA reads as TGTGCCAGCAGTTTGACTAGCGGGAGCACAGATACGCAGTATTTT.

A few counts support this clone. The CDR3 DNA sequence: TGCGCCAGCAGCCACACCGGGACAGCGAGTTATGGCTACACCTTC. Protein sequence: CASSHTGTASYGYTF. The V gene is TRBV4-3, the J gene TRBJ1-2; 7 bases agree with TRBD1. Germline-derived CDR1 and CDR2 are LGHNA and YSLEER. This CDR3 has 15 amino acids. V was pared by 3 bases and J by 5 bases, with 9 bases of the junction left unmatched.

The rearrangement links TRBV7-2 to TRBJ1-6, with a possible D match to TRBD1 (5 bases). The length of the CDR3 is 15 residues. Germline CDR1 SGHTA, CDR2 FQGNSA. Trimming shortened V by 1 base and J by 7 bases, and 11 bases separated the two germline ends. The CDR3 sequence is CASSLVGAANSPLHF. CDR3 nucleotides: TGTGCCAGCAGCTTAGTAGGGGCGGCGAATTCACCCCTCCACTTT.

The chain recombines TRBV19 with TRBJ1-1; unclear D gene. Germline V lookup: CDR1 LNHDA, CDR2 SQIVND (reference sequence). The CDR3 has 13 amino acids. V was pared by 4 bases and J by 6 bases, with 12 bases between. In DNA form, the CDR3 reads TGTGCCAGTAGTAACTGGAGCCAGCCTGAAGCTTTCTTT. It is translated as CASSNWSQPEAFF.

This sequence joins TRBV7-6 and TRBJ1-2, with 9 bases aligning to TRBD1. The CDR3 totals 15 residues. The germline V gene encodes CDR1 SGHVS and CDR2 FNYEAQ. J lost 8 bases, V lost 5 bases, and 12 bases had no gene match. The CDR3 DNA reads as TGTGCCAGCAGCACCTGGACAGGGGCTTTGTACGGCTACACCTTC. Translation gives CASSTWTGALYGYTF.

V gene TRBV5-6 combines with J gene TRBJ2-1; TRBD1 aligns across 9 bases. CDR3 length: 17 amino acids. CDR1 SGHDT and CDR2 YYEEEE come from the germline V gene. V was clipped by 3 bases and J by 7 bases; unmatched bases: 14. The CDR3 sequence is CASSSPGRDRALNEQFF. DNA of the CDR3: TGTGCCAGCAGCTCTCCAGGGCGGGACAGGGCACTAAATGAGCAGTTCTTC.

The chain combines TRBV5-1 with TRBJ2-3, with 9 bases that match TRBD1. The V segment lost 5 bases and the J segment 4 bases; nucleotides outside the gene matches: 8. Germline V gene sequence: CDR1 SGHRS, CDR2 YFSETQ. The CDR3 length is 15 residues. The CDR3 reads CASRRTGGLSDTQYF. The CDR3 region has the DNA TGCGCCAGCAGGCGTACAGGGGGCTTGTCAGATACGCAGTATTTT.

The J gene is TRBJ2-1, the V gene TRBV30; 8 bases match TRBD2. V lost 6 bases to trimming and J lost 12 bases; unmatched junction nucleotides: 10. The CDR3 length is 12 residues. The germline V gene has CDR1 GTSNPN and CDR2 SVGIG (reference sequence). The CDR3 is CACSGKVGGQFF. The CDR3 region has the DNA TGTGCCTGTAGCGGGAAAGTTGGTGGGCAGTTCTTC.

The V gene is TRBV5-6, the J gene TRBJ2-1, with D tentatively TRBD2 (6 bases). The germline V gene has CDR1 SGHDT and CDR2 YYEEEE. Deletions cut 3 bases from V and 10 bases from J, with 23 bases between. CDR3 length: 16 amino acids. The CDR3 DNA is TGTGCCAGCAGCTGGGACGTGGGACTCTCTCGTGAGGAGCAGTTCTTC. This gives the protein CASSWDVGLSREEQFF.

V and J are TRBV13 and TRBJ1-1; possible D gene TRBD1, 6 bases. CDR3 size: 16 residues. Trimming shortened V by 0 bases and J by 10 bases, and 21 bases separated the two germline ends. Germline V gene data show CDR1 as PRHDT and CDR2 as FYEKMQ (reference sequence). CDR3 loop: CASSLGGEGDARRAFF. As DNA, the CDR3 is TGTGCCAGCAGCTTAGGGGGTGAGGGGGATGCTCGGAGAGCTTTCTTT.

The V gene is TRBV2, the J gene TRBJ2-7; 9 positions agree with TRBD1. Germline CDR1 and CDR2: SNHLY and FYNNEI. This CDR3 comprises 15 residues. V lost 0 bases to trimming and J lost 2 bases; unmatched junction nucleotides: 2. The CDR3 nucleotides read TGTGCCAGCAGTGAAGCGGACAGGGGCCCCTACGAGCAGTACTTC. This codes for CASSEADRGPYEQYF.

The V gene is TRBV4-1, the J gene TRBJ2-3; TRBD2 aligns across 16 bases. Germline trimming cut 3 bases from V and 0 bases from J; bases unmatched to any gene: 12. Germline V lookup: CDR1 MGHRA, CDR2 YSYEKL. The CDR3 consists of 21 residues. The CDR3 sequence is CASSHVWPGLAGGTSTDTQYF. The CDR3 bases are TGCGCCAGCAGCCACGTTTGGCCGGGACTAGCGGGAGGGACTAGCACAGATACGCAGTATTTT.

The J gene is TRBJ1-2, the V gene TRBV29-1; 7 nucleotides align to TRBD1. V lost 2 bases, J lost 4 bases, and 4 bases stayed unmatched. Germline V gene lookup returns CDR1 SQVTM and CDR2 ANQGSEA. This CDR3 contains 13 residues. This CDR3 is CSVEQGDGYGYTF. CDR3 nucleotides: TGCAGCGTTGAACAGGGGGATGGCTATGGCTACACCTTC.

The rearrangement links TRBV20-1 to TRBJ2-1, with TRBD1 matching over 8 bases. The CDR3 sequence is 11 residues long. The germline V gene has CDR1 DFQATT and CDR2 SNEGSKA (reference sequence). The V and J ends lost 4 bases and 14 bases, in that order; junction bases with no gene match: 7. The chain's CDR3 is CSAKDRVTKFF. The DNA for the CDR3 is TGCAGTGCTAAGGACAGGGTGACGAAGTTCTTC.

V gene TRBV7-2 combines with J gene TRBJ1-4, with 8 bases fitting TRBD1. The CDR3 sequence is 14 residues long. Germline V gene lookup returns CDR1 SGHTA and CDR2 FQGNSA. J gave up 3 bases and V 3 bases, and 0 bases lay outside the gene matches. The CDR3 sequence: CASSLGQANEKLFF. In nucleotides, the CDR3 is TGTGCCAGCAGCTTGGGACAGGCTAATGAAAAACTGTTTTTT.